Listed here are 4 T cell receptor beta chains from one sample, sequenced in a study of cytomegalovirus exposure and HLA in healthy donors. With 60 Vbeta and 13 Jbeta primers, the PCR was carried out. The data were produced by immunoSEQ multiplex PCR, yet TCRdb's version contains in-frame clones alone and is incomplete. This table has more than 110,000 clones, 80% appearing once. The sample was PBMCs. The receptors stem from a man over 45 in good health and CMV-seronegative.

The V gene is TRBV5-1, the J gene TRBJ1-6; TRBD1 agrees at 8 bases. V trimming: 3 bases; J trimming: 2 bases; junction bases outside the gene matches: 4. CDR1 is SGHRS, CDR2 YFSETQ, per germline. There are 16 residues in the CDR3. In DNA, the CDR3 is TGCGCCAGCAGCTCAGGACAGGGAACCTATAATTCACCCCTCCACTTT. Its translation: CASSSGQGTYNSPLHF.

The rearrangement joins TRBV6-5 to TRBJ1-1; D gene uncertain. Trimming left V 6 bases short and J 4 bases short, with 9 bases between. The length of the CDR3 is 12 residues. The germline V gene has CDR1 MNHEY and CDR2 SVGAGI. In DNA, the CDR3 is TGTGCCAGCAGACTGGAGGGCACTGAAGCTTTCTTT. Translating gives CASRLEGTEAFF.

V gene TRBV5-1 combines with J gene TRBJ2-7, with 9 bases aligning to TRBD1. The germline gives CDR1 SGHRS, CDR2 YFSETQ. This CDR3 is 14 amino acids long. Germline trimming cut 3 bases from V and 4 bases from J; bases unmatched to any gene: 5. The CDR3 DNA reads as TGCGCCAGCAGCTCCGGGACAGGGAATTACGAGCAGTACTTC. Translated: CASSSGTGNYEQYF.

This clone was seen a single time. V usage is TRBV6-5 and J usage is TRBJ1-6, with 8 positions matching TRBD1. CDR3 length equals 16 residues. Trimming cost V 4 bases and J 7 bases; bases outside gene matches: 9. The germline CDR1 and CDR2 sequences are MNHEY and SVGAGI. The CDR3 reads CASSFSQGALNSPLHF. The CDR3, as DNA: TGTGCCAGCAGTTTTTCCCAGGGGGCCCTAAATTCACCCCTCCACTTT.